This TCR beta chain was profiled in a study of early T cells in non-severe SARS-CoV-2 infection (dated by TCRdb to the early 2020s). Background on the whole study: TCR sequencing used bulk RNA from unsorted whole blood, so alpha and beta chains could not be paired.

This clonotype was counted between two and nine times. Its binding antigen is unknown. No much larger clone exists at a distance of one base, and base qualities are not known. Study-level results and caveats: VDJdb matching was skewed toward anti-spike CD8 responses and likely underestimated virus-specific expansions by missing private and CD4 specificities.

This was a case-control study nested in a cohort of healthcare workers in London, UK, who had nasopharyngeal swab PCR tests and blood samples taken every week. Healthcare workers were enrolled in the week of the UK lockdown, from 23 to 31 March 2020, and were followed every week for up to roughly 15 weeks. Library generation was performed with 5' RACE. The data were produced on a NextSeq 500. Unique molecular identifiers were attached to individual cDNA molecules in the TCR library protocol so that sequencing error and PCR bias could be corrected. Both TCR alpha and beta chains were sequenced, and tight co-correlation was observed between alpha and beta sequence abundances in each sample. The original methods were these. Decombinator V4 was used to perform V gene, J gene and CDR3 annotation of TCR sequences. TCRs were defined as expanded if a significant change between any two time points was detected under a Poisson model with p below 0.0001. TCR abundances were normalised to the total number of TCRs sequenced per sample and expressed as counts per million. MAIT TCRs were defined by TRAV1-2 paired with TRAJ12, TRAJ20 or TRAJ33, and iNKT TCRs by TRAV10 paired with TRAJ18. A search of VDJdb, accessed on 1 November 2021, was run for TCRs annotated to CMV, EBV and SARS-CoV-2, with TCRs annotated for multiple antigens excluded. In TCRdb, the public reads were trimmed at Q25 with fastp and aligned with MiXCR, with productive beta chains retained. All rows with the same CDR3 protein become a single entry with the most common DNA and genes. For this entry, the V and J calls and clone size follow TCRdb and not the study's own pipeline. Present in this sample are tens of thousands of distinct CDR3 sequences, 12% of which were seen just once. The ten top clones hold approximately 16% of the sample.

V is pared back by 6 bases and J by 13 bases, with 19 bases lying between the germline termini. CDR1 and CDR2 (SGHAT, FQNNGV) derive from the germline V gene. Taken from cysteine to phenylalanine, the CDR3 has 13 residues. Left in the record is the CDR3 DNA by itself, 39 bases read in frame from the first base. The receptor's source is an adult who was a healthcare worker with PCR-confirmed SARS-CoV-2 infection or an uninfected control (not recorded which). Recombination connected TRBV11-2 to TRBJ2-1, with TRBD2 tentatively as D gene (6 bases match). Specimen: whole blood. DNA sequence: TGTGCCAGCAGAGCTCCGGGACTCATTATTCAGTTCTTC. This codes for CASRAPGLIIQFF.